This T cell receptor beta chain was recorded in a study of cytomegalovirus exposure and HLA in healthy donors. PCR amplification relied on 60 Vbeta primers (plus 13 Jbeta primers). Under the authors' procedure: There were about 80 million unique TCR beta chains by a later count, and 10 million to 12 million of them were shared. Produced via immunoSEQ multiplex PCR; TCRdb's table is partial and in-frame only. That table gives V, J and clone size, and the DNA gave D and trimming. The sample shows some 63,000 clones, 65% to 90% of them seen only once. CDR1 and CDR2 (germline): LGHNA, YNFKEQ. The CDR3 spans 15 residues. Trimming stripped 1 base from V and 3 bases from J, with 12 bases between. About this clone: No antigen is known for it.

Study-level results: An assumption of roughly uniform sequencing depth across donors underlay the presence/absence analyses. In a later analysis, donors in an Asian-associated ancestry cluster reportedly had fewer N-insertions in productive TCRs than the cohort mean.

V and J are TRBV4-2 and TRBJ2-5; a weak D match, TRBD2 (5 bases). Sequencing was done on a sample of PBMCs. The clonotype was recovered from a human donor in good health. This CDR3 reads CASSQGTSAEETQYF. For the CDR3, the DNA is TGTGCCAGCAGCCAAGGGACTTCGGCTGAAGAGACCCAGTACTTC.